These 12 T cell receptor beta chains share one sample of origin, sequenced in a study of PD-1 blockade in classical Hodgkin lymphoma. Produced via immunoSEQ multiplex PCR; TCRdb's table is partial and in-frame only. In the table there are about 97,000 clones, around four fifths of which are singletons. Relapses following autologous stem cell transplantation were seen in all patients, with brentuximab vedotin exposure varying. The starting material was peripheral blood mononuclear cells (PBMCs), obtained at baseline. These receptors were collected from a human donor with classical Hodgkin lymphoma.

This chain joins TRBV28 and TRBJ2-7, with no clear D. The CDR3 loop spans 12 amino acids. CDR1 is MDHEN and CDR2 is SYDVKM in the germline V gene. Trimming left V 3 bases short and J 3 bases short, with 6 bases between. For the CDR3, the DNA is TGTGCCAGCAGTTTTGGTGTCTACGAGCAGTACTTC. Translating it yields CASSFGVYEQYF.

The CDR3 nucleotides read TGCAGCGTCCATGGGACAGGGACAACCTACGAGCAGTACTTC. Amino acids: CSVHGTGTTYEQYF. This rearrangement joins TRBV29-1 to TRBJ2-7, with 9 bases aligning to TRBD1. V lost 6 bases, J lost 2 bases, and 8 bases stayed unmatched. CDR1 is SQVTM, CDR2 ANQGSEA, per germline. The CDR3 extends over 14 amino acids.

The genes are TRBV10-3 and TRBJ2-2, with TRBD1 matching over 8 bases. V lost 2 bases to trimming and J lost 6 bases; unmatched junction nucleotides: 2. The germline gives CDR1 ENHRY, CDR2 SYGVKD. CDR3 length equals 14 residues. The CDR3 spells CAISETGGPGELFF. CDR3 bases: TGTGCCATCAGTGAGACAGGGGGGCCCGGGGAGCTGTTTTTT.

This chain links TRBV2 with TRBJ1-2, with D unresolved. Germline CDR1 and CDR2: SNHLY and FYNNEI. V gave up 0 bases and J gave up 6 bases, with 14 bases separating them. The CDR3 is 15 residues long. The CDR3 nucleotides are TGTGCCAGCAGTGAAGCGTCCAGAGACTTCGATGGCTACACCTTC. Encoded protein: CASSEASRDFDGYTF.

The chain uses TRBV18 and TRBJ2-7; 11 nucleotides match TRBD1. V was clipped by 3 bases and J by 4 bases; unmatched bases: 5. CDR1 KGHSH and CDR2 LQKENI come from the germline V gene. The CDR3 has 15 amino acids. CDR3 DNA sequence: TGTGCCAGCTCACCTCCGGACAGGGGGCTGTACGAGCAGTACTTC. This codes for CASSPPDRGLYEQYF.

For this clone: One junction end does not reproduce the germline sequence, and a read error may be involved. The CDR3 DNA is TGCGCCAACAGCTTGGCCGGGGGCTCCTACAATGAGCAGTTCTTC. Translation: CANSLAGGSYNEQFF. This chain uses TRBV5-1 with TRBJ2-1, with D perhaps matching TRBD2 (6 bases). The CDR3 consists of 15 residues. Germline lookup yields CDR1 SGHRS and CDR2 YFSETQ.

The V call is TRBV5-4, the J call TRBJ1-2; D gene ambiguous. Trimming stripped 5 bases from V and 2 bases from J, with 10 bases between. This CDR3 region has 13 residues. Germline V gene lookup returns CDR1 SGHNT and CDR2 YYREEE (reference sequence). DNA of the CDR3: TGTGCCAGCAGAAGGGAGACAAACTATGGCTACACCTTC. Residues: CASRRETNYGYTF.

The rearrangement joins TRBV28 to TRBJ1-4; maybe TRBD1 (5 bases). Germline values: CDR1 MDHEN, CDR2 SYDVKM. This CDR3 has 17 amino acids. V was pared by 5 bases and J by 7 bases, with 23 bases between. CDR3 region: CASSDSLGQGDSEKLFF. CDR3 nucleotide sequence: TGTGCCAGCAGTGACTCACTAGGACAAGGGGATAGTGAAAAACTGTTTTTT.

This clone was counted a single time. The gene calls are TRBV4-1 and TRBJ2-7; D tentatively fits TRBD1 or TRBD2 (5 bases each). Germline V gives CDR1 MGHRA, CDR2 YSYEKL. CDR3 length equals 14 residues. V gave up 0 bases and J gave up 7 bases, with 13 bases separating them. CDR3 DNA: TGCGCCAGCAGCCAAGAAGAGGGGCCTAGGGAGCAGTACTTC. This translates into CASSQEEGPREQYF.

This clone came up once. The rearrangement joins TRBV5-1 to TRBJ1-1; D not resolved. CDR3 size: 14 residues. Germline CDR1 is SGHRS and CDR2 is YFSETQ. V gave up 0 bases and J gave up 0 bases, with 6 bases separating them. As DNA, the CDR3 is TGCGCCAGCAGCTTGGGTATCCTGAACACTGAAGCTTTCTTT. This gives the protein CASSLGILNTEAFF.

This sequence joins TRBV7-2 and TRBJ2-7, with TRBD1 identical over 7 bases. The CDR3 has 15 amino acids. Germline CDR1 SGHTA, CDR2 FQGNSA. The J segment lost 4 bases and the V segment lost 4 bases, leaving 10 bases of the junction unmatched. The CDR3 DNA sequence: TGTGCCAGCAGCTCATGGGACGAGGGGGCTTACGAGCAGTACTTC. Amino acids: CASSSWDEGAYEQYF.

This clone appeared a single time. This rearrangement joins TRBV5-5 to TRBJ1-1; TRBD1 matches at 11 bases. The V and J ends lost 2 bases and 4 bases, in that order; junction bases with no gene match: 4. Germline-derived CDR1 and CDR2 are SGHKS and YYEKEE (reference sequence). The CDR3 extends over 15 amino acids. The CDR3 here is CASSFRGTGGTEAFF. DNA of the CDR3: TGTGCCAGCAGCTTTCGAGGGACAGGGGGCACTGAAGCTTTCTTT.